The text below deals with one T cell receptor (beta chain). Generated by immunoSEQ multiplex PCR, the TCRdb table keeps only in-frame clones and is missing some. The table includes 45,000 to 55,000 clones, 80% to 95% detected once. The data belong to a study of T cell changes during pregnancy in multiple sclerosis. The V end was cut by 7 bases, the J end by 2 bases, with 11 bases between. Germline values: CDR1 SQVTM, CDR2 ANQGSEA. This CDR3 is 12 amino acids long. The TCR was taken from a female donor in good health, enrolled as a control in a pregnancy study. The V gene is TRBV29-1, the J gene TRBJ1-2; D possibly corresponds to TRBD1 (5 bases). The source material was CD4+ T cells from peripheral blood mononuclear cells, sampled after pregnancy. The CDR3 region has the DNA TGCAGCGCTAGCGGGGGAAACTATGGCTACACCTTC. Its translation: CSASGGNYGYTF.